The next 28 T cell receptor beta chains were all read from a single sample in a study of T cell clonality in common variable immunodeficiency. Method: immunoSEQ multiplex PCR; TCRdb's copy keeps in-frame clones and lacks some. The sample includes 35,000 to 50,000 clones, none of them occurring once. Sequencing was carried out using peripheral blood mononuclear cells. These receptor sequences come from a person aged 18 to 75 in good health.

About this clone itself: This may stem from a read error, because a much larger clone lies one nucleotide away. The CDR3 goes on 3 residues after the read ends, and that part is filled in from the germline J gene. The chain recombines TRBV7-9 with TRBJ1-1; 7 bases align to TRBD1. The CDR3 covers 14 residues. V dropped 3 bases and J dropped 1; count of bases not matched to a gene: 2. From germline, CDR1 is SEHNR and CDR2 FQNEAQ (reference sequence). CDR3 DNA, as far as it was read: TGTGCCAGCAGCTTGACAGGGAGGAACACTGAA. Its protein is CASSLTGRNTE. The CDR3 reads in full as CASSLTGRNTEAFF.

This clone has at least ten counts. The CDR3 region is CASRGRDMNTEAFF. Incomplete CDR3 DNA: TGTGCCAGTAGGGGACGGGACATGAACACTGAA. The rearrangement links TRBV19 to TRBJ1-1; weak D call: TRBD1 (6 bases). The CDR3 goes on 3 residues after the read ends, and that part is filled in from the germline J gene. Trimming took 6 bases from V and 0 from J, leaving 11 bases between them. CDR1 is LNHDA, CDR2 SQIVND, per germline (reference sequence). The CDR3 covers 14 residues.

The sample holds many counts of this clone. The CDR3 end lies 3 residues beyond the end of the read and is filled in from the germline J gene. The chain uses TRBV29-1 and TRBJ1-2, with 7 nucleotides matching TRBD1. This CDR3 region has 14 residues. CDR1 SQVTM and CDR2 ANQGSEA come from the germline V gene. The trim removed 6 bases at V and 0 bases at J, leaving 7 bases unmatched. The CDR3: CSVLPDRTNYGYTF. The sequenced part of the CDR3 DNA is TGCAGCGTCTTACCGGACAGGACTAACTATGGC.

This clone showed up many times. The CDR3 extends 3 residues past the end of the read, so its final part is completed from the germline J gene. J is TRBJ1-4 and V is TRBV11-2, with 10 bases lining up with TRBD1. V shed 6 bases, J shed 8 bases, and the junction held 9 bases outside the gene matches. CDR3 length: 15 amino acids. CDR1 is SGHAT, CDR2 FQNNGV, per germline. Partial CDR3 DNA: TGTGCCAGCAGGCCCTCCGGGACAGGGGACGAAAAA. This sequence encodes CASRPSGTGDEK. The full CDR3 protein reads CASRPSGTGDEKLFF.

This clone has at least ten counts. The missing CDR3 end, 3 residues past where the read stops, is filled in from the germline J gene. This chain connects TRBV6-4 to TRBJ2-2; 9 nucleotides align to TRBD2. J lost 1 base, V lost 0 bases, and 0 bases had no gene match. This CDR3 has 16 amino acids. Germline-derived CDR1 and CDR2 are MRHNA and SNTAGT. The CDR3 sequence: CASSDSTSGNTGELFF. CDR3 DNA, as far as it was read: TGTGCCAGCAGTGACTCGACTAGCGGGAACACCGGGGAG.

This clone has at least ten counts. Coverage ceases 3 residues before the CDR3 finishes, and the germline J gene fills in the end. The V call is TRBV7-9, the J call TRBJ2-1, with 12 bases matching TRBD2. The germline gives CDR1 SEHNR, CDR2 FQNEAQ (reference sequence). Trimming removed 1 base from V and 7 bases from J; junction bases left unmatched: 2. This CDR3 has 15 residues. CDR3 loop: CASSLGTSGANEQFF. CDR3 bases read: TGTGCCAGCAGCTTAGGGACTAGCGGGGCAAATGAG. Using reference TRBV7-9 and TRBJ2-1 for the parts outside the CDR3, the full variable domain is DTGVSQNPRHKITKRGQNVTFRCDPISEHNRLYWYRQTLGQGPEFLTYFQNEAQLEKSRLLSDRFSAERPKGSFSTLEIQRTEQGDSAMYLCASSLGTSGANEQFFGPGTRLTVL.

This clone has ten or more counts. Coverage ceases 3 residues before the CDR3 finishes, and the germline J gene fills in the end. The J gene is TRBJ1-1, the V gene TRBV14; possibly TRBD1 for D (5 bases). Germline lookup yields CDR1 SGHDN and CDR2 FVKESK. V lost 5 bases, J lost 4 bases, and 14 bases lay in between. The CDR3 has 14 residues. The sequenced part of the CDR3 DNA is TGTGCCAGCAGCGGCAGTGTGAGGGGCACTGAA. This gives the protein CASSGSVRGTE. The CDR3 in its entirety is CASSGSVRGTEAFF.

This clone was picked up many times. The missing CDR3 end, 3 residues past where the read stops, is filled in from the germline J gene. The chain combines TRBV19 with TRBJ2-2; possible D gene TRBD2, 6 bases. The CDR3 covers 14 residues. V was trimmed by 1 base and J by 6 bases, leaving 9 bases between them. Germline V gene sequence: CDR1 LNHDA, CDR2 SQIVND (reference sequence). The CDR3 loop reads CASSIAGVAGELFF. The DNA read from the CDR3 is TGTGCCAGTAGTATAGCGGGGGTTGCCGGGGAG.

The table lists this clone with many counts. The read terminates 3 residues ahead of where the CDR3 ends, so the germline J gene completes it. The rearrangement links TRBV5-1 to TRBJ2-1, with 12 bases aligning to TRBD2. This CDR3 comprises 16 residues. CDR1 is SGHRS and CDR2 is YFSETQ in the germline V gene. The trim removed 4 bases at V and 5 bases at J, leaving 7 bases unmatched. The chain's CDR3 is CASSGRTSGANNEQFF. CDR3 DNA, as far as it was read: TGCGCCAGCAGCGGGAGGACTAGCGGGGCAAACAATGAG.

This clone has a count of ten or more. The CDR3 end lies 3 residues beyond the end of the read and is filled in from the germline J gene. The chain has TRBV5-6 and TRBJ2-1; D ambiguous. The germline CDR1 and CDR2 sequences are SGHDT and YYEEEE. This CDR3 has 15 residues. V lost 4 bases and J lost 2, with 13 bases in between. CDR3 bases read: TGTGCCAGCAGCGCGACAACCGAGGCCTACAATGAG. Encoded protein: CASSATTEAYNE. The CDR3, in full, reads CASSATTEAYNEQFF.

This clone was observed many times. The read gets to within 3 residues of the CDR3 end, and the germline J gene fills in the rest. The chain carries TRBV20-1 and TRBJ1-1, with D uncertain. The V gene lost 3 bases and the J gene lost 1 base, with 6 bases spanning the gap. The CDR3 spans 12 residues. Per the germline V gene, CDR1 is DFQATT and CDR2 is SNEGSKA (reference sequence). The CDR3 bases that were read are TGCAGTGCTAGGTACGGGAACACTGAA. Residues: CSARYGNTE. The whole CDR3 protein reads CSARYGNTEAFF.

This clone was seen ten or more times. Sequencing ends 3 residues short of the CDR3 end; the germline J gene provides the rest. This sequence joins TRBV10-1 and TRBJ2-3, with TRBD2 matching over 7 bases. The germline V gene encodes CDR1 WNHNN and CDR2 SYGVQD (reference sequence). Trimming at V came to 7 bases and at J to 3 bases, leaving 7 bases not matched to a gene. The CDR3 has 14 amino acids. CDR3 loop: CASTSGGETDTQYF. Partial CDR3 DNA: TGCGCCAGCACCTCGGGGGGTGAGACAGATACG.

This clone was recorded at least ten times. With the read ending 3 residues before the CDR3 end, the germline J gene is used to fill in that end. V is TRBV20-1 and J is TRBJ2-7; 8 bases are a match to TRBD2. The CDR3 is 15 amino acids. V lost 2 bases to trimming and J lost 0 bases; unmatched junction nucleotides: 6. Germline CDR1 DFQATT, CDR2 SNEGSKA (reference sequence). The CDR3 DNA, read in part, is TGCAGTGCTAGACCTGGGACTAGGAGCTCCTACGAG. Its protein product is CSARPGTRSSYE. The entire CDR3 protein is CSARPGTRSSYEQYF.

This clone appeared many times. The read ends 3 residues shy of where the CDR3 ends; the end is completed using the germline J gene. The genes are TRBV20-1 and TRBJ1-1; 7 nucleotides agree with TRBD1. CDR3 length equals 12 residues. Germline CDR1 DFQATT, CDR2 SNEGSKA (reference sequence). Trimming took 2 bases from V and 3 from J; bases not matched to a gene: 0. The CDR3 region is CSARQGDTEAFF. Incomplete CDR3 DNA: TGCAGTGCTAGACAGGGGGACACTGAA.

This clone appeared many times. This CDR3 reads CAWSEGAGGYTF. The CDR3 bases that were read are TGTGCCTGGTCGGAGGGTGCGGGTGGC. This chain joins TRBV30 and TRBJ1-2; no clear D. With the read ending 3 residues before the CDR3 end, the germline J gene is used to fill in that end. Trimming removed 5 bases at V and 7 bases at J, with 14 bases between. Germline loops: CDR1 GTSNPN, CDR2 SVGIG (reference sequence). The CDR3 contains 12 residues.

This clone showed up many times. The DNA ends 3 residues before the CDR3 does, and the rest of the CDR3 is filled in from the germline J gene. The rearrangement uses TRBV9 and TRBJ2-1; TRBD2 matches at 8 bases. V gave up 3 bases and J gave up 4 bases; unmatched junction bases: 6. This CDR3 contains 15 residues. Germline assignment: CDR1 SGDLS and CDR2 YYNGEE. The sequenced CDR3 bases are TGTGCCAGCAGCGGTACTAGCGGAGTTTACAATGAG. The encoded protein is CASSGTSGVYNE. The entire CDR3 is CASSGTSGVYNEQFF.

This clone was counted at least ten times. Sequencing ends 3 residues short of the CDR3 end; the germline J gene provides the rest. This chain uses TRBV30 with TRBJ2-1; possibly TRBD2 for D (6 bases). The CDR3 consists of 12 residues. Germline V gene data show CDR1 as GTSNPN and CDR2 as SVGIG (reference sequence). Trimming took off 3 bases at V and 7 bases at J, with 10 bases between the two ends. The CDR3 spells CAWRRTTNEQFF. The part of the CDR3 DNA that was read is TGTGCCTGGAGGCGGACTACAAATGAG.

This clone was seen repeatedly, ten times or more. The read halts 3 residues ahead of the CDR3 end, with the missing end drawn from the germline J gene. The chain joins TRBV4-1 to TRBJ2-7; D may be TRBD2 (5 bases). Per the germline V gene, CDR1 is MGHRA and CDR2 is YSYEKL. The V gene lost 1 base and the J gene lost 1 base, with 5 bases spanning the gap. The CDR3 runs to 13 residues. The CDR3 sequence: CASSQGGSYEQYF. The DNA read from the CDR3 is TGCGCCAGCAGCCAAGGAGGGTCCTACGAG.

This clone occurred many times. The read is 3 residues too short to cover the CDR3 end, so that end is filled in from the germline J gene. Other DNA sequences in the sample encode the same CDR3. The chain recombines TRBV30 with TRBJ1-5, with 9 bases aligning to TRBD1. V lost 3 bases to trimming and J lost 2 bases; unmatched junction nucleotides: 8. The CDR3 sequence is 16 residues long. Germline V gene lookup returns CDR1 GTSNPN and CDR2 SVGIG (reference sequence). The CDR3 DNA, read in part, is TGTGCCTGGAGCGTCAGGACAGGGGATGGCAATCAGCCC. Translation: CAWSVRTGDGNQP. The whole CDR3 protein reads CAWSVRTGDGNQPQHF.

This clone appeared many times. The read terminates 3 residues ahead of where the CDR3 ends, so the germline J gene completes it. The chain links TRBV6-1 to TRBJ1-5; TRBD1 agrees at 8 bases. Germline V CDR1 and CDR2: MNHNS, SASEGT. This CDR3 has 14 amino acids. V shed 1 base and J 4 bases; nucleotides not matched to a gene: 0. CDR3 DNA, as far as it was read: TGTGCCAGCAGTGAAGACAGGGGGAATCAGCCC. This encodes CASSEDRGNQP. The whole CDR3 protein is CASSEDRGNQPQHF.

The sample holds many counts of this clone. The covered CDR3 bases are TGTGCCAGCAGCGCTACCTACGAG. This codes for CASSATYE. The complete CDR3 sequence is CASSATYEQYF. The rearrangement joins TRBV5-5 to TRBJ2-7; D is unresolved. The read is 3 residues too short to cover the CDR3 end, so that end is filled in from the germline J gene. The ends were cut back, 4 bases at V and 2 bases at J, with 4 bases in the middle. The germline V gene encodes CDR1 SGHKS and CDR2 YYEKEE (reference sequence). The CDR3 sequence is 11 residues long.

This clone has only a few counts. The CDR3 end falls 3 residues outside the read, so it is completed with the germline J gene. The V call is TRBV25-1, the J call TRBJ1-2, with D perhaps TRBD1 (6 bases). V lost 1 base, J lost 6 bases, and 12 bases lay in between. CDR3 length: 14 residues. Per germline, CDR1 MGHDK and CDR2 SYGVNS. The part of the CDR3 DNA that was read is TGTGCCAGCAGTGAATGGGGGGGCTCGGATGGC. Residues: CASSEWGGSDG. The entire CDR3 protein is CASSEWGGSDGYTF.

This clone was seen ten or more times. Read data end 3 residues before the CDR3 end; the end is taken from the germline J gene. V usage is TRBV12-3 or TRBV12-4 and J usage is TRBJ1-1, with TRBD1 matching 9 bases. The CDR3 loop spans 14 amino acids. CDR3 amino acids: CASRTPEDRGGAFF. The part of the CDR3 DNA that was read is TGTGCCAGCAGAACCCCCGAGGACAGGGGAGGA.

This clone showed up many times. Germline and junction disagree at one end, which may indicate a read error. The CDR3 end lies 3 residues beyond the end of the read and is filled in from the germline J gene. The V and J genes are TRBV5-6 and TRBJ1-1; D not resolved. CDR1 is SGHDT, CDR2 YYEEEE, per germline. The CDR3 loop spans 15 amino acids. The DNA read from the CDR3 is TGTGCCAGCATCTTGGTCCGGGGAGAGAACACTGAA. Residues: CASILVRGENTE. The CDR3 as a whole reads CASILVRGENTEAFF.

This clone has ten or more counts. The CDR3 is cut off 3 residues early in the read; its end comes from the germline J gene. The chain links TRBV5-1 to TRBJ1-4; D is possibly TRBD1 (5 bases). The V gene lost 0 bases and the J gene lost 8 bases, with 11 bases spanning the gap. In germline, CDR1 is SGHRS, CDR2 YFSETQ. The CDR3 has 14 residues. The sequenced part of the CDR3 DNA is TGCGCCAGCAGCTTGGGTATTCCAGGGGAAAAA. Translation: CASSLGIPGEK. The full CDR3 protein reads CASSLGIPGEKLFF.

This clone was recorded at least ten times. The DNA ends 3 residues before the CDR3 does, and the rest of the CDR3 is filled in from the germline J gene. The chain joins TRBV18 to TRBJ1-1; TRBD1 agrees at 8 bases. CDR1 and CDR2 from the germline V gene are KGHSH and LQKENI. The CDR3 sequence is 14 residues long. V dropped 3 bases and J dropped 2; count of bases not matched to a gene: 2. The CDR3 sequence is CASSPGQANTEAFF. The sequenced CDR3 bases are TGTGCCAGCTCACCGGGACAGGCAAACACTGAA.

This clone was counted at least ten times. The observed sequence ends 3 residues before the CDR3 terminus, with the missing tail filled in from the germline J gene. The rearrangement joins TRBV20-1 to TRBJ2-1; 7 nucleotides match TRBD2. With V trimmed by 6 bases and J by 5 bases, 7 bases remained unmatched. The germline CDR1 and CDR2 sequences are DFQATT and SNEGSKA (reference sequence). This CDR3 region has 13 residues. The CDR3 sequence: CSAGGNFNNEQFF. The DNA read from the CDR3 is TGCAGTGCGGGGGGGAATTTTAACAATGAG.

At least ten counts were recorded for this clone. The CDR3 DNA, read in part, is TGTGCCAGCAGTGCGGACAGGGTGGGCACAGATACG. Translating it yields CASSADRVGTDT. The entire CDR3 reads CASSADRVGTDTQYF. The genes are TRBV6-1 and TRBJ2-3; 8 bases agree with TRBD1. The read falls 3 residues short of the CDR3 end, and the missing part is taken from the germline J gene. Germline CDR1 is MNHNS and CDR2 is SASEGT. This CDR3 is built from 15 residues. V gave up 4 bases and J gave up 1 base; unmatched junction bases: 4.